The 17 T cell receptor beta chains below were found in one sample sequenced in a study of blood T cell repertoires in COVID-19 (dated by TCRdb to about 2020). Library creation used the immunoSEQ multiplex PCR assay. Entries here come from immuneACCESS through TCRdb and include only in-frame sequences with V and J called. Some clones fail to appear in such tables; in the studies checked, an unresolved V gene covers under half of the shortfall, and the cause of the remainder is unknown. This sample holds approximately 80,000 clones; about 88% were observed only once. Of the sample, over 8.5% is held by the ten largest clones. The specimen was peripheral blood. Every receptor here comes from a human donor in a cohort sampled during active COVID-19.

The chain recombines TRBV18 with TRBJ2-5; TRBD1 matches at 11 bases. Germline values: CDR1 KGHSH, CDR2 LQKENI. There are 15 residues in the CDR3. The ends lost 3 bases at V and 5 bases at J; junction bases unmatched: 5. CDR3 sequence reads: CASSPRDRGFETQYF. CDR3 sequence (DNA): TGTGCCAGCTCACCGCGGGACAGGGGGTTTGAGACCCAGTACTTC.

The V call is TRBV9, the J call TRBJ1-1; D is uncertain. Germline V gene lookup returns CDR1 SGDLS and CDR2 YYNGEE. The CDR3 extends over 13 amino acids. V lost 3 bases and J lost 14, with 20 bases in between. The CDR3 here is CASSATTAAATFF. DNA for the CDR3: TGTGCCAGCAGCGCAACTACAGCGGCCGCCACCTTCTTT.

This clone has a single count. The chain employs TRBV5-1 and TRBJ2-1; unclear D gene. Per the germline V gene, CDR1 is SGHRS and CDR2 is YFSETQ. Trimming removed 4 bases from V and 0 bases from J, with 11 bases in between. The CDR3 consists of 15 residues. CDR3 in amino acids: CASSAEEFSYNEQFF. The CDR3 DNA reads TGCGCCAGCAGCGCCGAGGAGTTCTCCTACAATGAGCAGTTCTTC.

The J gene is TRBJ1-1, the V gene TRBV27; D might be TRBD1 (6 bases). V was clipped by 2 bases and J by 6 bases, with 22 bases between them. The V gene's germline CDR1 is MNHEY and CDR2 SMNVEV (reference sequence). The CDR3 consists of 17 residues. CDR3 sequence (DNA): TGTGCCAGCAGTTTAACACCGGGACAAGGGACGATCTCTGAAGCTTTCTTT. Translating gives CASSLTPGQGTISEAFF.

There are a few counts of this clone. The CDR3 loop is CASTLGELTGSPLHF. CDR3 coding DNA: TGTGCCAGTACCCTCGGCGAGCTTACGGGTTCACCCCTCCACTTT. The chain links TRBV19 to TRBJ1-6; D call uncertain. V was trimmed by 7 bases and J by 9 bases, leaving 19 bases between them. Per germline, CDR1 LNHDA and CDR2 SQIVND (reference sequence). The CDR3 extends over 15 amino acids. Variable domain in full (rest from reference TRBV19 and TRBJ1-6): DGGITQSPKYLFRKEGQNVTLSCEQNLNHDAMYWYRQDPGQGLRLIYYSQIVNDFQKGDIAEGYSVSREKKESFPLTVTSAQKNPTAFYLCASTLGELTGSPLHFGNGTRLTVT.

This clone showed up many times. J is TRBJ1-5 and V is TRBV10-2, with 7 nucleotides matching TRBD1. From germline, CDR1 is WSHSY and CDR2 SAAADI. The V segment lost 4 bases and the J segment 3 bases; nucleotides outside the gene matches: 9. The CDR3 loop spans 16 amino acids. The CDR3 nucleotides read TGCGCCAGCAGTGGGCTCGGGACAGATAACAATCAGCCCCAGCATTTT. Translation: CASSGLGTDNNQPQHF.

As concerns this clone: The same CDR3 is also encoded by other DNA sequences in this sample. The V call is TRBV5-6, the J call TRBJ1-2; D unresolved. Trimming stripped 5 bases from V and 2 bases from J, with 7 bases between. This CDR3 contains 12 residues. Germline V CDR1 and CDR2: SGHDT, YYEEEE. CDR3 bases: TGTGCCAGCAGTTCCGGGAACTATGGCTACACCTTC. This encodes CASSSGNYGYTF.

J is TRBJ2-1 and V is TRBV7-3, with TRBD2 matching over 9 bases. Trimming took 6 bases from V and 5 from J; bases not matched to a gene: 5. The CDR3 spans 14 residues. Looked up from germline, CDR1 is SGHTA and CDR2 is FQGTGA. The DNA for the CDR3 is TGTGCCAGCAGTCCGAGCGGGGGGAACAATGAGCAGTTCTTC. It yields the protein CASSPSGGNNEQFF.

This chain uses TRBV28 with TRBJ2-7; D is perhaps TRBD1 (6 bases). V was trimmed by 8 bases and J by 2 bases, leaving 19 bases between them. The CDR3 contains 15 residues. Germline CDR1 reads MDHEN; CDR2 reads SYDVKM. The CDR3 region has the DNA TGTGCCAGCCAACGATCCGGGACACCTACCTACGAGCAGTACTTC. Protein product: CASQRSGTPTYEQYF.

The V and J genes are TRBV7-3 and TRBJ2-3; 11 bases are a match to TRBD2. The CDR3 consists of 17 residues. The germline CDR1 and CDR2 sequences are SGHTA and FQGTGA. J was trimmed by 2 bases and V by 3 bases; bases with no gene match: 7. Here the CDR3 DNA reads TGTGCCAGCAGCTTGACTAGCGGGGCTCCCCCCACAGATACGCAGTATTTT. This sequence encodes CASSLTSGAPPTDTQYF.

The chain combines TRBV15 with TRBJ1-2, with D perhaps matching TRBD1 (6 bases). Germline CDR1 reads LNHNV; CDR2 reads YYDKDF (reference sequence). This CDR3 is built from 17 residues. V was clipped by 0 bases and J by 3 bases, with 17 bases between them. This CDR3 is CATSRDRPAGGDYGYTF. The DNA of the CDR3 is TGTGCCACCAGCAGAGATCGTCCTGCGGGGGGCGACTATGGCTACACCTTC.

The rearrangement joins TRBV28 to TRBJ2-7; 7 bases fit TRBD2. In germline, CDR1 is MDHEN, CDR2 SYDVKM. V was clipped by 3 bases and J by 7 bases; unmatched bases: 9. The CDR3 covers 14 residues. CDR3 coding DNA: TGTGCCAGCAGTTTTGGGCTAGCGGCCATGGAGCAGTACTTC. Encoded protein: CASSFGLAAMEQYF.

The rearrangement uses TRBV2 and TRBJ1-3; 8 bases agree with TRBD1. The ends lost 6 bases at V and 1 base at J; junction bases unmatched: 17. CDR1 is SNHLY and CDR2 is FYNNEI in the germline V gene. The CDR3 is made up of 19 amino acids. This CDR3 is CASSAPLGGQGHSGNTIYF. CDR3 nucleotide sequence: TGTGCCAGCAGCGCCCCTTTGGGTGGACAGGGTCATTCTGGAAACACCATATATTTT.

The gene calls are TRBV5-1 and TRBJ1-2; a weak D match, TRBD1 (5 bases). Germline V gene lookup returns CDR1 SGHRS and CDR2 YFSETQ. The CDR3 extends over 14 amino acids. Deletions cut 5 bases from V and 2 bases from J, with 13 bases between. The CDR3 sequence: CASRDATVNYGYTF. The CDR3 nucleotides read TGCGCCAGCAGAGATGCGACAGTAAACTATGGCTACACCTTC.

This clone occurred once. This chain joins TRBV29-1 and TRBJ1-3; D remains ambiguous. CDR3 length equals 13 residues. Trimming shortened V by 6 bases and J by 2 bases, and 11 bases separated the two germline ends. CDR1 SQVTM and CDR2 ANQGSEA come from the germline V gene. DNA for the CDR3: TGCAGCGTAAGTGAGTCCACTGGAAACACCATATATTTT. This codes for CSVSESTGNTIYF.

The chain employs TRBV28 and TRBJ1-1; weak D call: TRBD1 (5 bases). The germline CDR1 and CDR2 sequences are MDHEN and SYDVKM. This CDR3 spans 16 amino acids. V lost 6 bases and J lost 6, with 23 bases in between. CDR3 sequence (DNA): TGTGCCAGCAGCGCGATCCAAATCCGGGGGGTCGCTGAAGCTTTCTTT. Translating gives CASSAIQIRGVAEAFF.

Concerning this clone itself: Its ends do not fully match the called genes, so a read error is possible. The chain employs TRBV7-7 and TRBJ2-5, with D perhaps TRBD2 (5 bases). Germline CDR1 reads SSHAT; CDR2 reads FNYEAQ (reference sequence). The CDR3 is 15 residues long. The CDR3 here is CASSFIAGEQETQYF. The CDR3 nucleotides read TGTGCTAGCAGCTTCATAGCCGGGGAGCAAGAGACCCAGTACTTC.